The next 3 T cell receptor beta chains were all read from a single sample in a study of shared clonotypes between healthy human individuals. Terminally differentiated effector memory CD45RA+ cells were excluded by CCR7 positive selection of CD45RO-negative cells. The data were produced by immunoSEQ multiplex PCR, yet TCRdb's version contains in-frame clones alone and is incomplete. The data show millions of clones, roughly 95% seen once. Sequenced input: naive CD8+ T cells sorted from blood. Receptors were obtained from a man aged 18 to 30 in good health.

The chain has TRBV12-2 and TRBJ1-3. TRBV12-2 is a listed pseudogene. The CDR3 spans 15 residues. The CDR3 is CASRLPRATGNTIYF. CDR3 DNA sequence: TGTGCAAGTCGCTTACCCAGAGCGACTGGAAACACCATATATTTT.

The chain links TRBV2 to TRBJ2-3; 8 bases map to TRBD1. CDR1 and CDR2 from the germline V gene are SNHLY and FYNNEI. The V and J ends lost 7 bases and 0 bases, in that order; junction bases with no gene match: 6. There are 15 residues in the CDR3. This CDR3 reads CASTPGTGSTDTQYF. In nucleotides, the CDR3 is TGTGCCAGCACCCCCGGGACAGGTAGCACAGATACGCAGTATTTT.

The chain carries TRBV29-1 and TRBJ2-7, with a tentative D call TRBD2 (6 bases). Germline CDR1 and CDR2: SQVTM and ANQGSEA. The CDR3 is 17 residues long. Trimming shortened V by 0 bases and J by 0 bases, and 18 bases separated the two germline ends. The CDR3, as DNA: TGCAGCGTTGAAGACCATGACAGCGGACTAAGCTCCTACGAGCAGTACTTC. It is translated as CSVEDHDSGLSSYEQYF.